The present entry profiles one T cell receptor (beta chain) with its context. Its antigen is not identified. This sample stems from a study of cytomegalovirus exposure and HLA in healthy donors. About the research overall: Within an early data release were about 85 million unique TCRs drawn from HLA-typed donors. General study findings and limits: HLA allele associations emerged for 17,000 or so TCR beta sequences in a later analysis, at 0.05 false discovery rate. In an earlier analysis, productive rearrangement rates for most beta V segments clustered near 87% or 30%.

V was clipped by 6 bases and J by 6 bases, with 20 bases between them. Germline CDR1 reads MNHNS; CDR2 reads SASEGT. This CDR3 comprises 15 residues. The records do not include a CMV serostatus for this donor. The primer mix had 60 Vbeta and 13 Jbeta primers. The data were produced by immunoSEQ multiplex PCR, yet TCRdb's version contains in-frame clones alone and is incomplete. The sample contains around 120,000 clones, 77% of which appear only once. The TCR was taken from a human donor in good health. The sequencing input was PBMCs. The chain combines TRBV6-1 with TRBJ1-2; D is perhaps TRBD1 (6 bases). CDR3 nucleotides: TGTGCCAGCAGGGCTACAGGGTGGGACAACCATGGCTACACCTTC. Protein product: CASRATGWDNHGYTF.